This paragraph covers one TCR beta chain sequence. Its antigen is currently not known. Per-base quality was not reported, and no clone a single base away is much larger than it. The data are from a study of CXCR4 blockade with PD-1 therapy in pancreatic cancer (dated by TCRdb to the late 2010s). Regarding the study in general: The study combined multiplex immunohistochemistry and TCRbeta immunosequencing of resected pancreatic ductal adenocarcinoma with ex vivo slice culture testing PD-1 and CXCR4 blockade. Two geographically distinct regions were TCR-sequenced from each of over 5 tumors to assess intratumoral heterogeneity.

Using the immunoSEQ Assay at Adaptive Biotechnologies, the researchers immunosequenced TCRbeta CDR3 regions from the extracted DNA. The original pipeline was this. To measure the absolute abundance of each unique TCRbeta CDR3, the sequences were collapsed and filtered. Clonality was calculated as 1 minus Pielou's evenness, using only productive in-frame rearrangements. Regional overlap was measured by following the top 100 nucleotide rearrangements across paired samples, and the Morisita index was used to compare paired samples with unrelated samples. The immunoSEQ Rearrangement Details tool was used to assess whether nucleotide rearrangements converged onto identical amino acid sequences. In TCRdb, the immuneACCESS table is reduced to in-frame sequences with V and J assigned. These tables do not hold every clone; where another copy was compared, an unresolved V gene accounts for under half, and the others remain unexplained. From that table come the V and J calls and clone size; the DNA was used to work out D and trimming. Across this sample there are fewer than 10,000 clones, with roughly 50% seen only once. The leading ten clones occupy approximately 7.2% of the sample.

The patients who supplied the archived tumor blocks had received no neoadjuvant therapy before resection. For the preserved-tissue arm, the study drew on some 29 surgical resection samples taken from about 24 pancreatic ductal adenocarcinoma patients who had not been treated previously. For the resection arm, ten 5-micron curls of FFPE tumor adjacent to the multiplex immunohistochemistry slide were used for DNA extraction. What the study reported, not specific to this receptor: Only TCRbeta chains were sequenced, so true antigen-specificity overlap of convergent dominant clones remained unconfirmed pending paired alpha-beta single-cell sequencing. Although tumors showed clonal expansion, with a mean productive clonality of roughly 0.14 compared with roughly 0.05 in healthy blood, clonality was not correlated with survival. Amino acid clone frequency correlated strongly with the number of distinct nucleotide rearrangements encoding it, suggesting convergent selection by common tumor antigens.

Sequenced sample: tumor tissue. This sequence was found in a human donor with pancreatic ductal adenocarcinoma.

The CDR3 protein: CASNLDRDNYNEQFF. The DNA sequence is given as TGTGCCAGCAACCTCGACAGGGATAATTACAATGAGCAGTTCTTC. The V and J segments used are TRBV2 and TRBJ2-1, with 7 bases aligning to TRBD1. Spanning cysteine to phenylalanine, the CDR3 consists of 15 amino acids. Only the CDR3 portion is preserved as DNA: 45 bases, with reading frame beginning at the first base. CDR1 is given as SNHLY and CDR2 as FYNNEI, both from the germline V gene. Clipping removes 7 bases from V and 4 bases from J, with 10 as the unmatched junction base count.